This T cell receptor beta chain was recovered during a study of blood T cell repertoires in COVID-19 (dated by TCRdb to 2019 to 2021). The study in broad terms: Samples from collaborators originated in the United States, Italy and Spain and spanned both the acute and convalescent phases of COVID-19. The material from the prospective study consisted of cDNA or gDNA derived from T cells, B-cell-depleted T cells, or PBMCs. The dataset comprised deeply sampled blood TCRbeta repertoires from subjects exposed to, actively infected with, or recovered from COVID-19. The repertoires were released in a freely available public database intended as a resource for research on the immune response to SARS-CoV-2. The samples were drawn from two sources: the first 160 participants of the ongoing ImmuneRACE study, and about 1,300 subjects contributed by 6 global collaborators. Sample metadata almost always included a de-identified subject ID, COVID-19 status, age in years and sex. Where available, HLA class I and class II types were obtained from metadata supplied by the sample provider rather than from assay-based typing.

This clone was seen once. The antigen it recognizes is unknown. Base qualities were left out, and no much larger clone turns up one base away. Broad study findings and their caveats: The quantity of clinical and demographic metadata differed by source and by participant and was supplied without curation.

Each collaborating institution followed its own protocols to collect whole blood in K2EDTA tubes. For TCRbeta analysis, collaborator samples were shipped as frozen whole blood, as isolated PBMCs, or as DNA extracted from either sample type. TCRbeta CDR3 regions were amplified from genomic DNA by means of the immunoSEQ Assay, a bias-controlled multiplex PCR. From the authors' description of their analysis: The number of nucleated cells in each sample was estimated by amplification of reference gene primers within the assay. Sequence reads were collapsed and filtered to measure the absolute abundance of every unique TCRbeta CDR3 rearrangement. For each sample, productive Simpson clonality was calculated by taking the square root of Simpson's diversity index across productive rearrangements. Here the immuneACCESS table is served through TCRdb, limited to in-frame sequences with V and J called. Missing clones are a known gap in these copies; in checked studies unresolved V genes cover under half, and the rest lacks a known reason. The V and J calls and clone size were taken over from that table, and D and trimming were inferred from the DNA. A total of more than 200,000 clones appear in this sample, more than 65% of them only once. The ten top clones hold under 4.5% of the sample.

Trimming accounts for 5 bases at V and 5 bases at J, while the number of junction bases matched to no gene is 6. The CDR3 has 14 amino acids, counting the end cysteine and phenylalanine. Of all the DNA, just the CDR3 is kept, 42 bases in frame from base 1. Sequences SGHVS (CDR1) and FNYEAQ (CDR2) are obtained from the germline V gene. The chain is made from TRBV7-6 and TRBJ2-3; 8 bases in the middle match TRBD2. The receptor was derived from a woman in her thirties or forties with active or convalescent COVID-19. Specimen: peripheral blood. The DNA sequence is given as TGTGCCAGCAGCCACGGGGGGGCCAGAGATACGCAGTATTTT. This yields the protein CASSHGGARDTQYF.